The rows below give T cell receptor beta chains drawn from one sample of a study of vaccination and CD4 T cells after COVID-19. TCRdb re-called the PCR reads with MiXCR, one entry per CDR3 protein. Among 3,500 to 4,000 distinct CDR3 sequences listed, 17% were seen once. These TCRs are of unknown antigen specificity. The specimen sequenced was CD4+ T cells from blood, cultured in vitro. All receptors come from a human donor who had recovered from COVID-19. The CDR3 runs from the conserved cysteine through the conserved F or W. D genes are given only for firm matches. Clone size is shown for a subset of rows, as once, few, many or a class of expanded clone.

>NA|TRBV30|TRBJ1-2|NA
TGTGCCTGGAGTGCAAGGCAGGACTATGGCTACACCTTC
CAWSARQDYGYTF
>NA|TRBV4-1|TRBJ2-1|NA
TGCGCCAGCAGCCCTCCTTTAGGGACAACCGGGCGGGATGAGCAGTTCTTC
CASSPPLGTTGRDEQFF
>TRBD2|TRBV19|TRBJ2-3|few
TGTGCCAGTACCCGGAGAACTAGCGGGGGGGTTAGCACAGATACGCAGTATTTT
CASTRRTSGGVSTDTQYF
>NA|TRBV6-1|TRBJ1-1|large
TGTGCCAGCAGCTCACAAGTGAACACTGAAGCTTTCTTT
CASSSQVNTEAFF
>TRBD2|TRBV11-3|TRBJ2-3|medium-sized
TGTGCCAGCAGCTTAAATAGCGGGGGCGATACGCAGTATTTT
CASSLNSGGDTQYF
>NA|TRBV15|TRBJ1-3|large
TGTGCCACCAGCAGATTCAGGGGCTCTGGAAACACCATATATTTT
CATSRFRGSGNTIYF
>TRBD2|TRBV7-9|TRBJ2-1|few
TGTGCCAGCAGCTTTGGGACTAGCGGAACAAACAATGAGCAGTTCTTC
CASSFGTSGTNNEQFF
>TRBD2|TRBV30|TRBJ2-1|NA
TGTGCCTGGAGTAAAGGGCGGGGGGCCTACAATGAGCAGTTCTTC
CAWSKGRGAYNEQFF
>NA|TRBV6-5|TRBJ1-2|few
TGTGCCAGCAGTTACGAACAGGGAGGTTGGGATGGCTACACCTTC
CASSYEQGGWDGYTF
>TRBD1|TRBV30|TRBJ2-7|NA
TGTGCCTGGAGCAAAACAGGGGGCGGGGACGAGCAGTACTTC
CAWSKTGGGDEQYF
>TRBD2|TRBV11-2|TRBJ2-2|NA
TGTGCCAGCAGTAGCACTAGCGGTCACACCGGGGAGCTGTTTTTT
CASSSTSGHTGELFF
>TRBD1|TRBV11-1|TRBJ2-7|NA
TGTGCCAGCAGCTCGAGGGGACAGGGGGAGGACTACGAGCAGTACTTC
CASSSRGQGEDYEQYF
>TRBD2|TRBV20-1|TRBJ2-1|few
TGCAGTGCTAGAGGCCCGACTAGCGGGGGCCAACAGTCCTACAATGAGCAGTTCTTC
CSARGPTSGGQQSYNEQFF
>NA|TRBV5-4|TRBJ2-5|once
TGTGCCAGCAGCGTGTGGACCCAAGAGACCCAGTACTTC
CASSVWTQETQYF
>NA|TRBV30|TRBJ1-3|NA
TGTGCCTGGTCGGACTCTGGAAACACCATATATTTT
CAWSDSGNTIYF
>NA|TRBV20-1|TRBJ2-7|NA
TGCAGTGCTAGAGAGCCGAGAGAGACATACGAGCAGTACTTC
CSAREPRETYEQYF
>TRBD1|TRBV10-3|TRBJ1-2|medium-sized
TGTGCCATCAGTGGCGGTGGGGACAGAAACTATGGCTACACCTTC
CAISGGGDRNYGYTF
>NA|TRBV6-4|TRBJ2-3|few
TGTGCCAGCAGTGACTCCACGAGAGGCACAGATACGCAGTATTTT
CASSDSTRGTDTQYF
>TRBD1|TRBV15|TRBJ1-4|few
TGTGCCACCAGCAGTCGGGGGACAGGGGAACAAAAACTGTTTTTT
CATSSRGTGEQKLFF
>TRBD1|TRBV5-4|TRBJ2-2|few
TGTGCCAGCAGCGTGACCGGGACAGGGTACACCGGGGAGCTGTTTTTT
CASSVTGTGYTGELFF
>NA|TRBV12-3/TRBV12-4|TRBJ1-2|few
TGTGCCAGCAGCCCGACACTTAACTATGGCTACACCTTC
CASSPTLNYGYTF
>NA|TRBV12-3/TRBV12-4|TRBJ1-1|few
TGTGCCAGCAGGTATCTGGGGAACACTGAAGCTTTCTTT
CASRYLGNTEAFF
>TRBD2|TRBV9|TRBJ2-1|few
TGTGCCAGCAGCGTAATTGCGGGGGGGACCTACAATGAGCAGTTCTTC
CASSVIAGGTYNEQFF
>NA|TRBV5-5|TRBJ2-3|few
TGTGCCAGCAGCTTGGGGGGCACAGATACGCAGTATTTT
CASSLGGTDTQYF
>NA|TRBV4-2|TRBJ1-6|few
TGTGCCAGCAGCCAAGACTTAACGGGGAATTCACCCCTCCACTTT
CASSQDLTGNSPLHF
>NA|TRBV11-2|TRBJ2-6|NA
TGTGCCAGCAGCTATGGGTCGGCCGGGGCCAACGTCCTGACTTTC
CASSYGSAGANVLTF
>TRBD2|TRBV6-5|TRBJ2-3|NA
TGTGCCAGCAGTTACTCGAGAGCGGGGGATACGCAGTATTTT
CASSYSRAGDTQYF
>TRBD1|TRBV27|TRBJ2-7|few
TGTGCCAGCAGTTTATTCATACAGGGGGAAATGAGGTACGAGCAGTACTTC
CASSLFIQGEMRYEQYF
>TRBD1|TRBV5-4|TRBJ1-5|NA
TGTGCCAACAGCTGGGCGATGGACAGGGACAATCAGCCCCAGCATTTT
CANSWAMDRDNQPQHF
>TRBD2|TRBV4-2|TRBJ2-7|few
TGTGCCAGCAGCCGGTCTAGCGGGGGGGACTACGAGCAGTACTTC
CASSRSSGGDYEQYF
>NA|TRBV6-5|TRBJ2-3|medium-sized
TGTGCCAGCAGTTTTACCCAACCCACAGATACGCAGTATTTT
CASSFTQPTDTQYF
>NA|TRBV10-3|TRBJ2-1|NA
TGTGCCATCACAGCAATGGACGGGTTGAGAAATGAGCAGTTCTTC
CAITAMDGLRNEQFF
>NA|TRBV21-1|TRBJ2-5|large
TGTGCCAGCAGCAAAGTGCCTAGCGGCGGAATAAAGCAAGAGACCCAGTACTTC
CASSKVPSGGIKQETQYF
>TRBD1|TRBV30|TRBJ1-1|few
TGTGCCTGGAGTGTACCCCCCGGGACAGGGAACACTGAAGCTTTCTTT
CAWSVPPGTGNTEAFF
>TRBD1|TRBV15|TRBJ2-2|medium-sized
TGTGCCACCAGCAGAGCGGACAGGGGAAGGCAAGGGGAGCTGTTTTTT
CATSRADRGRQGELFF
>TRBD1|TRBV5-1|TRBJ1-1|NA
TGCGCCAGCAGCTTGGCGGCAGGGGGCACTGAAGCTTTCTTT
CASSLAAGGTEAFF
>TRBD2|TRBV30|TRBJ2-5|few
TGTGCCTGGAGTATGATAGCGGGGGCAGAGACCCAGTACTTC
CAWSMIAGAETQYF
>TRBD1|TRBV5-1|TRBJ1-6|few
TGCGCCAGCAGCTTGGGGGACAGGGGAGGTTCACCCCTCCACTTT
CASSLGDRGGSPLHF
>NA|TRBV2|TRBJ1-3|NA
TGTGCCAGCAGTCCCGGGTCGCTGGGGAACACCATATATTTT
CASSPGSLGNTIYF
>NA|TRBV20-1|TRBJ2-7|few
TGCAGTGCTGAGGGGGGGACTAAACCAAACTCCTACGAGCAGTACTTC
CSAEGGTKPNSYEQYF
>NA|TRBV11-3|TRBJ2-3|few
TGTGCCAGCAGCCCACGGGCAGGGACCACAGATACGCAGTATTTT
CASSPRAGTTDTQYF
>TRBD1|TRBV6-1|TRBJ1-1|NA
TGTGCCAGCAGCCCAAACAGGGGGGGCCTGCACACTGAAGCTTTCTTT
CASSPNRGGLHTEAFF
>NA|TRBV2|TRBJ1-5|NA
TGTGCCAGCAGTCTTCGGACAGATGGCAATCAGCCCCAGCATTTT
CASSLRTDGNQPQHF
>TRBD2|TRBV20-1|TRBJ2-1|few
TGCAGTGCTACAAAGACTAGCGGGAATGAGCAGTTCTTC
CSATKTSGNEQFF